The 16 T cell receptor beta chains below were found in one sample sequenced in a study of T-cell reconstitution after alpha-beta-depleted transplantation in children. Unique molecular identifiers featured in how the TCRbeta library was prepared. One entry per CDR3 protein results from TCRdb running MiXCR on the PCR reads. The repertoire includes about a million distinct CDR3 sequences, less than 30% of them detected once, and roughly 31% sits in the top ten. Sample: PBMCs, mostly from graft donor cells, taken 360 days after TCRalphabeta/CD19-depleted stem cell transplant. These receptors were taken from a boy under three years old who had a stem cell transplant for SCID, so the T cells may come from the graft donor.

This clonotype has more than one count but fewer than ten. V is TRBV20-1 and J is TRBJ2-7; no clear D gene. This CDR3 region has 11 residues. V shed 6 bases and J shed 9 bases, with 15 bases lying between them. Germline V lookup: CDR1 DFQATT, CDR2 SNEGSKA (reference sequence). CDR3 loop: CSASLVGMQYF. For the CDR3, the DNA is TGCAGTGCATCTCTCGTTGGGATGCAGTACTTC.

The chain recombines TRBV7-2 with TRBJ2-5, with 7 bases aligning to TRBD2. The CDR3 runs to 15 residues. V trimming: 5 bases; J trimming: 2 bases; junction bases outside the gene matches: 8. Germline lookup yields CDR1 SGHTA and CDR2 FQGNSA. The CDR3: CASSPQRGQQETQYF. CDR3 nucleotides: TGTGCCAGCAGCCCACAGCGGGGCCAGCAAGAGACCCAGTACTTC.

The chain combines TRBV11-2 with TRBJ2-7; D possibly corresponds to TRBD2 (6 bases). Trimming left V 5 bases short and J 6 bases short, with 17 bases between. The CDR3 loop spans 14 amino acids. Germline V gene data show CDR1 as SGHAT and CDR2 as FQNNGV. The CDR3 protein is CASSPMGGKREQYF. DNA of the CDR3: TGTGCCAGCAGCCCGATGGGGGGTAAGCGCGAGCAGTACTTC.

There are a few counts of this clonotype. V gene TRBV7-2 combines with J gene TRBJ2-5, with D hard to call. There are 12 residues in the CDR3. V lost 3 bases and J 5 bases, leaving 7 bases between the germline ends. Looked up from germline, CDR1 is SGHTA and CDR2 is FQGNSA. CDR3 sequence: CASSFIRETQYF. Here the CDR3 DNA reads TGTGCCAGCAGCTTCATACGGGAGACCCAGTACTTC.

The J gene is TRBJ1-2, the V gene TRBV6-5, with a possible D match to TRBD1 (5 bases). Trimming cost V 3 bases and J 6 bases, with 17 bases left between them. This CDR3 contains 15 residues. CDR1 and CDR2 from the germline V gene are MNHEY and SVGAGI. The CDR3 DNA is TGTGCCAGCAGTTATATCTCCGGGGCGGCCCATGGCTACACCTTC. Its protein product is CASSYISGAAHGYTF.

The chain is built from TRBV28 and TRBJ2-2; D possibly corresponds to TRBD2 (5 bases). The CDR3 length is 14 residues. Germline-derived CDR1 and CDR2 are MDHEN and SYDVKM. Trimming stripped 0 bases from V and 6 bases from J, with 8 bases between. The DNA for the CDR3 is TGTGCCAGCAGTTTATGGCGGACTGCCGGGGAGCTGTTTTTT. Translating gives CASSLWRTAGELFF.

This clonotype has at least ten counts. The V call is TRBV27, the J call TRBJ2-7, with 7 bases lining up with TRBD1. There are 14 residues in the CDR3. V was clipped by 5 bases and J by 3 bases; unmatched bases: 7. Germline CDR1 and CDR2: MNHEY and SMNVEV (reference sequence). CDR3 nucleotides: TGTGCCAGCAGTCCGACAGGGATGGTCTACGAGCAGTACTTC. This codes for CASSPTGMVYEQYF.

The rearrangement uses TRBV11-2 and TRBJ2-5; D uncertain. Trimming removed 3 bases from V and 5 bases from J, with 13 bases in between. This CDR3 spans 14 amino acids. The germline CDR1 and CDR2 sequences are SGHAT and FQNNGV. CDR3 region: CASSLHRPWETQYF. The CDR3 DNA sequence: TGTGCCAGCAGCTTGCACCGGCCATGGGAGACCCAGTACTTC.

The chain uses TRBV5-1 and TRBJ1-1; 8 positions match TRBD1. The germline gives CDR1 SGHRS, CDR2 YFSETQ. The V segment lost 1 base and the J segment 6 bases; nucleotides outside the gene matches: 5. The CDR3 has 14 residues. The CDR3 DNA reads as TGCGCCAGCAGCTTGACAGGGGGAGCGCCTGAAGCTTTCTTT. Residues: CASSLTGGAPEAFF.

The chain links TRBV5-1 to TRBJ2-7; 8 bases align to TRBD1. CDR1 and CDR2 (germline): SGHRS, YFSETQ. The CDR3 is 14 residues long. The trim removed 0 bases at V and 5 bases at J, leaving 4 bases unmatched. CDR3 in DNA: TGCGCCAGCAGCTTGGTCCCAGGGGGCGACGAGCAGTACTTC. This codes for CASSLVPGGDEQYF.

This clonotype was seen a few times. V is TRBV28 and J is TRBJ2-1, with D unresolved. This CDR3 region has 11 residues. With 3 bases removed from V and 8 bases from J, the gap between germline ends came to 5 bases. Germline CDR1 and CDR2: MDHEN and SYDVKM. The CDR3 loop is CASSFYHEQFF. The CDR3 DNA is TGTGCCAGCAGTTTTTACCATGAGCAGTTCTTC.

The chain links TRBV3-1 to TRBJ2-1; TRBD2 matches 13 bases. CDR1 and CDR2 (germline): LGHDT, YNNKEL (reference sequence). The length of the CDR3 is 20 residues. The trim removed 0 bases at V and 3 bases at J, leaving 11 bases unmatched. The CDR3 nucleotides read TGTGCCAGCAGCCAAGAGTCGTCCACTAGCGGGGGGGTAAACTACAATGAGCAGTTCTTC. Residues: CASSQESSTSGGVNYNEQFF.

This clonotype was observed once. CDR3 bases: TGTGCCAGCAGTTTAAGCGGGGGGGCTAGCGGGGAGCTGTTTTTT. Translated: CASSLSGGASGELFF. The V call is TRBV12-3 or TRBV12-4, the J call TRBJ2-2, with 10 bases that match TRBD2. The CDR3 covers 15 residues. Trimming took 2 bases from V and 7 from J; bases not matched to a gene: 4.

In its sample, this clonotype was seen a few times. The J gene is TRBJ2-4, the V gene TRBV2, with D hard to call. CDR1 is SNHLY, CDR2 FYNNEI, per germline. This CDR3 is 10 amino acids long. The germline V and J ends were trimmed by 7 bases and 7 bases, with 5 bases remaining between them. The DNA of the CDR3 is TGTGCCAGCATAGGGAACATTCAGTACTTC. Protein: CASIGNIQYF.

The chain links TRBV2 to TRBJ2-7, with D possibly TRBD2 on 7 matching bases. V was trimmed by 2 bases and J by 0 bases, leaving 11 bases between them. Germline assignment: CDR1 SNHLY and CDR2 FYNNEI. This CDR3 is 15 amino acids long. The CDR3 DNA follows: TGTGCCAGCAGTGAAAGGCGGGGGCCCTCCTACGAGCAGTACTTC. Protein sequence: CASSERRGPSYEQYF. The full variable domain, rest sourced from reference TRBV2 and TRBJ2-7, is EPEVTQTPSHQVTQMGQEVILRCVPISNHLYFYWYRQILGQKVEFLVSFYNNEISEKSEIFDDQFSVERPDGSNFTLKIRSTKLEDSAMYFCASSERRGPSYEQYFGPGTRLTVT.

The chain has TRBV12-3 or TRBV12-4 and TRBJ1-2; D might be TRBD1 (5 bases). This CDR3 is built from 13 residues. V lost 3 bases, J lost 6 bases, and 11 bases lay in between. Here the CDR3 DNA reads TGTGCCAGCAGTTTCGTAGGGGTTCATGGCTACACCTTC. Protein: CASSFVGVHGYTF.